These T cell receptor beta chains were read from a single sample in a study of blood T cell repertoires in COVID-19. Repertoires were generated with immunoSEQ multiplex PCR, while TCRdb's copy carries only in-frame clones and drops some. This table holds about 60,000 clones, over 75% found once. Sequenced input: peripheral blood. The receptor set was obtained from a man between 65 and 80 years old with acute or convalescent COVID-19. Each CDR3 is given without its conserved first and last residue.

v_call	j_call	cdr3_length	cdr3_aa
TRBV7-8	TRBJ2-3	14	ASSPQLAAARTTQY
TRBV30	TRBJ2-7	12	AWGWTGEEDEQY
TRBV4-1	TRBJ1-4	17	ASSQDRDSIFRDREKLF
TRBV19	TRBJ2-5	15	ASSTRDRGFFTETQY
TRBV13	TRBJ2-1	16	ASSIYWGQGSSYNEQF
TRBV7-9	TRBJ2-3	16	ASSSLQVVEGITDTQY
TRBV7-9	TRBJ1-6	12	ASSWGQLNSPLH
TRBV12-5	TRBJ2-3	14	ASGPWGSGGAYTQY
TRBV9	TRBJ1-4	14	ASSVRSGSTNEKLF
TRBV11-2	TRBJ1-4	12	ASSLGLDNEKLF